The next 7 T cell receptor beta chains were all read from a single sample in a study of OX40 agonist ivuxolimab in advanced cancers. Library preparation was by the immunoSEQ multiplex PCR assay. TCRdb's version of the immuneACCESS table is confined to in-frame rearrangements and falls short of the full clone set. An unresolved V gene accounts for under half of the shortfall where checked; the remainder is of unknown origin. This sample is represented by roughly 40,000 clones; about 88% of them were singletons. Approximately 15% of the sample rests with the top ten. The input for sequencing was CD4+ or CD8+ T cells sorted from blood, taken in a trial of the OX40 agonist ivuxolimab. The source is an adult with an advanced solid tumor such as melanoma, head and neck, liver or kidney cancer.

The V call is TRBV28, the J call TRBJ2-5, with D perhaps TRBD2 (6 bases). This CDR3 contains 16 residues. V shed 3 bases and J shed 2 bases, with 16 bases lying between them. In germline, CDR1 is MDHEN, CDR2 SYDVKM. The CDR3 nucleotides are TGTGCCAGCAGTTTTCATAGCGGATCTAATCAAGAGACCCAGTACTTC. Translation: CASSFHSGSNQETQYF.

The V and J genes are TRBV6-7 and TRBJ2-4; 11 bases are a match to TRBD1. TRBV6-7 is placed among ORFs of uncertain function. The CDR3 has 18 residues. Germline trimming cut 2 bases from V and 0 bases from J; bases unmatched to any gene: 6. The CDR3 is CASSYVKGQGVAKNIQYF. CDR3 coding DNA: TGTGCCAGCAGTTACGTTAAGGGACAGGGGGTAGCCAAAAACATTCAGTACTTC.

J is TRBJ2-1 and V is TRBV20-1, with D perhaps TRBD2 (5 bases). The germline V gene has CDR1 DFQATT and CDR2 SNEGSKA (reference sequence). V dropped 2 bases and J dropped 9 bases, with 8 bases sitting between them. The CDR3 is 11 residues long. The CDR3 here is CSARSGAEQFF. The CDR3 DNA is TGCAGTGCTAGAAGCGGAGCTGAGCAGTTCTTC.

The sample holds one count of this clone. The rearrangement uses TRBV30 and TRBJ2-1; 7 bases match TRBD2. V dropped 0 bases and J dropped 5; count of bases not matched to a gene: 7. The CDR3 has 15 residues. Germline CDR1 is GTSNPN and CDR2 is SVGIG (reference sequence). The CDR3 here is CAWSVRGLVDNEQFF. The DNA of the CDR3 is TGTGCCTGGAGTGTACGAGGACTAGTCGACAATGAGCAGTTCTTC.

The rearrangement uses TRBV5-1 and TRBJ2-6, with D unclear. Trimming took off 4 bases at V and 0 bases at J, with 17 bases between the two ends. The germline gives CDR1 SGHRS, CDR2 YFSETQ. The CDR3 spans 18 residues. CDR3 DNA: TGCGCCAGCAGCCTACTTAGTGTTACAGACTCTGGGGCCAACGTCCTGACTTTC. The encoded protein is CASSLLSVTDSGANVLTF.

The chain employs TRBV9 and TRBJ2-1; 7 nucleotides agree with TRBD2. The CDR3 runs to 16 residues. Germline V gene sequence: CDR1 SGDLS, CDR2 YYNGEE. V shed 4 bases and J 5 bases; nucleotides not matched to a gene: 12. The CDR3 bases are TGTGCCAGCAGCCTCAGTAGGGACTACACAAACAATGAGCAGTTCTTC. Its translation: CASSLSRDYTNNEQFF.

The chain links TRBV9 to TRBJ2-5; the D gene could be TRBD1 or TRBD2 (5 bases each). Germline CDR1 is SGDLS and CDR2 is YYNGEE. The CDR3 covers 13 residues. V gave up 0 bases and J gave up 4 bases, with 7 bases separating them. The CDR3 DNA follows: TGTGCCAGCAGCGTAGTTGGGGGAGAGACCCAGTACTTC. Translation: CASSVVGGETQYF. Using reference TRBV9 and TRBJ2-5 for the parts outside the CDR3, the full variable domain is DSGVTQTPKHLITATGQRVTLRCSPRSGDLSVYWYQQSLDQGLQFLIQYYNGEERAKGNILERFSAQQFPDLHSELNLSSLELGDSALYFCASSVVGGETQYFGPGTRLLVL.